This entry lists 27 T cell receptor beta chains sequenced from one sample in a study of T cell responses to AZD1222 COVID-19 vaccine. The assay was immunoSEQ multiplex PCR, and TCRdb's table has in-frame clones only and misses some. The sample consists of about 76,000 clones, around 87% of them appearing once. The source material was peripheral blood, sampled on day 0 of MenACWY control vaccination. These receptors all come from an adult in good health.

The V call is TRBV7-9, the J call TRBJ2-7; TRBD1 or TRBD2 may be the D gene (6 bases each). Germline V gene lookup returns CDR1 SEHNR and CDR2 FQNEAQ (reference sequence). V was shortened by 1 base and J by 13 bases, with 14 bases between the two germline ends. This CDR3 is 12 amino acids long. CDR3 coding DNA: TGTGCCAGCAGCTTAGATAACGGGGGCACATACTTC. Amino acid sequence: CASSLDNGGTYF.

The J gene is TRBJ2-1, the V gene TRBV28; 11 positions match TRBD2. The J segment lost 10 bases and the V segment lost 3 bases, leaving 11 bases of the junction unmatched. CDR1 MDHEN and CDR2 SYDVKM come from the germline V gene. The CDR3 contains 16 residues. CDR3 sequence: CASSFEIAGGPREQFF. CDR3 sequence (DNA): TGTGCCAGCAGTTTCGAGATAGCGGGAGGGCCTAGGGAGCAGTTCTTC.

V and J are TRBV28 and TRBJ1-2; 9 bases align to TRBD1. There are 17 residues in the CDR3. The ends lost 5 bases at V and 6 bases at J; junction bases unmatched: 16. Germline-derived CDR1 and CDR2 are MDHEN and SYDVKM. Written as DNA, the CDR3 is TGTGCCAGCAGTCCCCCGCCCGGGACAGGGCCTCTCGATGGCTACACCTTC. It specifies CASSPPPGTGPLDGYTF.

This clone was counted a few times. The CDR3 region has the DNA TGTGCCAGCAGCCGCATCTATGGCACCGGGGAGCTGTTTTTT. Encoded protein: CASSRIYGTGELFF. V gene TRBV3-1 (or the pseudogene TRBV3-2) combines with J gene TRBJ2-2; no clear D gene. Germline-derived CDR1 and CDR2 are LGHDT and YNNKEL (reference sequence). V lost 4 bases and J lost 4, with 10 bases in between. The CDR3 totals 14 residues.

The chain joins TRBV3-1 (or the pseudogene TRBV3-2) to TRBJ1-6; D is ambiguous. Trimming cost V 0 bases and J 7 bases, with 4 bases left between them. Germline CDR1 LGHDT, CDR2 YNNKEL (reference sequence). CDR3 size: 13 residues. Written as DNA, the CDR3 is TGTGCCAGCAGCCAAGAGGAGAATTCACCCCTCCACTTT. It is translated as CASSQEENSPLHF.

This clone has more than one count but fewer than ten. The chain carries TRBV5-1 and TRBJ1-3; TRBD1 matches 9 bases. J was trimmed by 2 bases and V by 0 bases; bases with no gene match: 3. This CDR3 has 16 residues. CDR1 is SGHRS and CDR2 is YFSETQ in the germline V gene. Written as DNA, the CDR3 is TGCGCCAGCAGCTTGGATACAGGGGGCCCTGGAAACACCATATATTTT. It translates to CASSLDTGGPGNTIYF.

The rearrangement uses TRBV4-3 and TRBJ1-4; no clear D. Trimming left V 4 bases short and J 5 bases short, with 8 bases between. Germline V lookup: CDR1 LGHNA, CDR2 YSLEER. CDR3 length equals 13 residues. The CDR3 DNA sequence: TGCGCCAGCAGCCGGGCTAACAATGAAAAACTGTTTTTT. Amino acid sequence: CASSRANNEKLFF.

For the CDR3, the DNA is TGTGCCAGCAGTTACTCCTTTCCAGACCTCGGAAACACCATATATTTT. As protein: CASSYSFPDLGNTIYF. The chain uses TRBV6-5 and TRBJ1-3; no reliable D call. The CDR3 spans 16 residues. V lost 0 bases and J 4 bases, leaving 13 bases between the germline ends. Germline values: CDR1 MNHEY, CDR2 SVGAGI.

With regard to this clone: A junction end diverges from the germline sequence, so it may reflect a read error. This rearrangement joins TRBV9 to TRBJ2-7; 7 nucleotides match TRBD2. The CDR3 length is 14 residues. Germline V CDR1 and CDR2: SGDLS, YYNGEE. The CDR3 DNA is TGTGCCAGCAGCGTAGGCGGGGGTTCCTTCGAGCAGTACTTC. Encoded protein: CASSVGGGSFEQYF.

In this sample, this clone turned up a few times. The V gene is TRBV5-1, the J gene TRBJ2-1; TRBD2 aligns across 12 bases. V lost 2 bases, J lost 0 bases, and 6 bases stayed unmatched. Germline assignment: CDR1 SGHRS and CDR2 YFSETQ. The length of the CDR3 is 18 residues. The CDR3: CASSFGGLAGSSYNEQFF. In DNA, the CDR3 is TGCGCCAGCAGCTTTGGTGGACTAGCGGGGAGCTCCTACAATGAGCAGTTCTTC.

The V and J genes are TRBV2 and TRBJ1-4; the D is unclear. Trimming left V 4 bases short and J 0 bases short, with 9 bases between. The germline CDR1 and CDR2 sequences are SNHLY and FYNNEI. The length of the CDR3 is 15 residues. The CDR3: CASSVRSATNEKLFF. CDR3 bases: TGTGCCAGCAGTGTACGCAGCGCAACTAATGAAAAACTGTTTTTT.

This clone was detected a few times. The chain uses TRBV6-2 or TRBV6-3 and TRBJ1-6; no firm D call. CDR1 is MNHEY and CDR2 is SVGEGT in the germline V gene. The CDR3 covers 12 residues. Trimming stripped 1 base from V and 10 bases from J, with 5 bases between. CDR3 DNA: TGTGCCAGCAGTTACTTCGGGTCACCCCTCCACTTT. This sequence encodes CASSYFGSPLHF.

The V call is TRBV24-1, the J call TRBJ1-5; D gene ambiguous. The CDR3 covers 14 residues. The V end lost 2 bases, the J end lost 7 bases, and 11 bases lay between the germline ends. From germline, CDR1 is KGHDR and CDR2 SFDVKD. CDR3 residues: CATSDSDGGQPQHF. CDR3 sequence (DNA): TGTGCCACCAGTGATTCAGACGGCGGCCAGCCCCAGCATTTT.

The genes are TRBV20-1 and TRBJ2-1; D is unresolved. CDR1 and CDR2 from the germline V gene are DFQATT and SNEGSKA (reference sequence). V was clipped by 4 bases and J by 4 bases, with 5 bases between them. CDR3 length equals 11 residues. CDR3 amino acids: CSAKSYNEQFF. Written as DNA, the CDR3 is TGCAGTGCTAAGAGTTACAATGAGCAGTTCTTC.

This chain's CDR3 is CASSQMWAANEQFF. Here the CDR3 DNA reads TGTGCCAGCAGCCAGATGTGGGCCGCCAATGAGCAGTTCTTC. V is TRBV14 and J is TRBJ2-1, with D unresolved. CDR3 size: 14 residues. The V gene's germline CDR1 is SGHDN and CDR2 FVKESK. V lost 3 bases and J 6 bases, leaving 12 bases between the germline ends. Full variable domain (outside the CDR3, taken from reference TRBV14 and TRBJ2-1): EAGVTQFPSHSVIEKGQTVTLRCDPISGHDNLYWYRRVMGKEIKFLLHFVKESKQDESGMPNNRFLAERTGGTYSTLKVQPAELEDSGVYFCASSQMWAANEQFFGPGTRLTVL.

This chain uses TRBV12-3 or TRBV12-4 with TRBJ2-3, with D unresolved. Trimming stripped 2 bases from V and 4 bases from J, with 4 bases between. The CDR3 has 12 amino acids. The DNA of the CDR3 is TGTGCCAGCAGTTTACGGTCAGATACGCAGTATTTT. Amino acid sequence: CASSLRSDTQYF.

CDR3 in amino acids: CASSLGTPTEAFF. The CDR3 DNA is TGTGCCAGCAGCTTAGGCACCCCCACTGAAGCTTTCTTT. This rearrangement joins TRBV7-9 to TRBJ1-1; D call uncertain. Trimming removed 1 base from V and 4 bases from J, with 7 bases in between. Germline assignment: CDR1 SEHNR and CDR2 FQNEAQ (reference sequence). The CDR3 length is 13 residues.

J is TRBJ2-7 and V is TRBV4-3; D is tentatively TRBD1 or TRBD2 (5 bases each). Germline V CDR1 and CDR2: LGHNA, YSLEER. The CDR3 sequence is 14 residues long. The ends were cut back, 3 bases at V and 5 bases at J, with 14 bases in the middle. The CDR3 protein is CASSHRVGGDEQYF. CDR3 in DNA: TGCGCCAGCAGCCACAGGGTTGGGGGAGACGAGCAGTACTTC.

The genes are TRBV7-9 and TRBJ1-2; D is ambiguous. V was shortened by 10 bases and J by 10 bases, with 16 bases between the two germline ends. The CDR3 runs to 11 residues. CDR1 and CDR2 from the germline V gene are SEHNR and FQNEAQ (reference sequence). The CDR3 nucleotides are TGTGCCACCCAGGAGGAGGAAGCCTACACCTTC. It yields the protein CATQEEEAYTF.

The chain has TRBV27 and TRBJ2-5; D gene unclear. The CDR3 is made up of 14 amino acids. The germline V gene encodes CDR1 MNHEY and CDR2 SMNVEV (reference sequence). Trimming pared 9 bases from V and 4 bases from J, leaving 18 bases between. The CDR3 spells CASRARALGETQYF. CDR3 DNA: TGTGCCAGTAGGGCCAGAGCGCTCGGAGAGACCCAGTACTTC.

V gene TRBV11-3 combines with J gene TRBJ2-1; D remains ambiguous. V lost 0 bases and J lost 6, with 0 bases in between. Germline values: CDR1 SGHNT, CDR2 YENEEA. The CDR3 totals 11 residues. The CDR3 DNA reads TGTGCCAGCAGCTTAGACAATGAGCAGTTCTTC. Its protein product is CASSLDNEQFF.

V usage is TRBV12-3 or TRBV12-4 and J usage is TRBJ2-1; D is ambiguous. There are 11 residues in the CDR3. The V end lost 1 base, the J end lost 8 bases, and 3 bases lay between the germline ends. Here the CDR3 DNA reads TGTGCCAGCAGTTTAGGATATGAGCAGTTCTTC. This translates into CASSLGYEQFF.

The chain employs TRBV30 and TRBJ1-2, with D perhaps matching TRBD1 (5 bases). The CDR3 contains 12 residues. The V gene lost 2 bases and the J gene lost 4 bases, with 8 bases spanning the gap. In germline, CDR1 is GTSNPN, CDR2 SVGIG (reference sequence). The CDR3 region is CAWSTGLYGYTF. The DNA for the CDR3 is TGTGCCTGGAGTACAGGCCTCTATGGCTACACCTTC.

This sequence joins TRBV6-2 or TRBV6-3 and TRBJ2-7, with 13 nucleotides matching TRBD2. Germline V gene lookup returns CDR1 MNHEY and CDR2 SVGEGT. The V gene end was trimmed by 5 bases and the J gene end by 6 bases; junction bases not matched to a gene: 13. The CDR3 spans 17 residues. The CDR3 nucleotides are TGTGCCAGCAGTCCCTCGGGACTAGCGGGAAATAGGCGCGAGCAGTACTTC. Amino acids: CASSPSGLAGNRREQYF.

The chain joins TRBV27 to TRBJ1-6; D gene unclear. The CDR3 covers 14 residues. The V end was cut by 6 bases, the J end by 12 bases, with 18 bases between. From germline, CDR1 is MNHEY and CDR2 SMNVEV (reference sequence). CDR3 bases: TGTGCCAGCAGACTTACGGACGGCCCCGTACCCCTCCACTTT. Its translation is CASRLTDGPVPLHF.

The gene calls are TRBV6-1 and TRBJ2-1; D is ambiguous. Germline loops: CDR1 MNHNS, CDR2 SASEGT. V was clipped by 2 bases and J by 4 bases, with 15 bases between them. The CDR3 is 16 residues long. CDR3 coding DNA: TGTGCCAGCAGTGAACCTCGTAGGGCCCCATACAATGAGCAGTTCTTC. It encodes CASSEPRRAPYNEQFF.

The J gene is TRBJ2-3, the V gene TRBV2; the D gene could be TRBD1 or TRBD2 (5 bases each). This CDR3 has 13 amino acids. Trimming pared 8 bases from V and 2 bases from J, leaving 11 bases between. The germline V gene encodes CDR1 SNHLY and CDR2 FYNNEI. This CDR3 is CASSGTTTDTQYF. CDR3 nucleotides: TGTGCCAGCTCAGGGACCACCACAGATACGCAGTATTTT.